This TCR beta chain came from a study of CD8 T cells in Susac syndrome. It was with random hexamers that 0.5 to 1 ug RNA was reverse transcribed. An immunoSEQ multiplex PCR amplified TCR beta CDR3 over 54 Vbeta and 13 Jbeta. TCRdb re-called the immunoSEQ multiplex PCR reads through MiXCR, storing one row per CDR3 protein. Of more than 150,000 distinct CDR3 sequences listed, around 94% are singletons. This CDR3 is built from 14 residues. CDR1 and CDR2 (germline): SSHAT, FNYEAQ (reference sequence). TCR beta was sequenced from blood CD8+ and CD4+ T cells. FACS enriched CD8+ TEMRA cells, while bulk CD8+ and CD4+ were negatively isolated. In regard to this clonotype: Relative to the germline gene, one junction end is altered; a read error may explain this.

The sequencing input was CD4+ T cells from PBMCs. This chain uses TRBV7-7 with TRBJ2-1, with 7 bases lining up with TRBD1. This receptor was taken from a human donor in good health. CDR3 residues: CASSPGTAYNEQFF. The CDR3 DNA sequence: TGTGCTAGCAGCCCAGGGACAGCTTACAATGAGCAGTTCTTC.